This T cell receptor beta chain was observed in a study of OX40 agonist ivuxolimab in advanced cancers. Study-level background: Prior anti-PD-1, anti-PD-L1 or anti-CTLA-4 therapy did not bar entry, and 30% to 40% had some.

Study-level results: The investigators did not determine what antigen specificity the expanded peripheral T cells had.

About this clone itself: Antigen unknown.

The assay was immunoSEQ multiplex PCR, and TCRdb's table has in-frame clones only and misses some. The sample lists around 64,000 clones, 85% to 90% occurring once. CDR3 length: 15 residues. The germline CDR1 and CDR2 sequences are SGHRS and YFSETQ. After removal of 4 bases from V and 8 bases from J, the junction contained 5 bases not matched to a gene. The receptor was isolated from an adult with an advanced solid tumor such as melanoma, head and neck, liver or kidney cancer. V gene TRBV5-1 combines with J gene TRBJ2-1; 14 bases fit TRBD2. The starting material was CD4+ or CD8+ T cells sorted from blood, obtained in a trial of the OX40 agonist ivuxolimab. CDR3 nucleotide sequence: TGCGCCAGCAGCGAGGGACTAGCGGGGGTTGATGAGCAGTTCTTC. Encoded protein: CASSEGLAGVDEQFF.